The 13 T cell receptor beta chains below all came from one sample that was sequenced in a study of blood T cell repertoires in COVID-19. TCRdb's copy holds only in-frame clones and misses some; the assay was immunoSEQ multiplex PCR. This sample has 200,000 to 250,000 clones, with 70% to 90% found just once. Sequencing was carried out using peripheral blood. These receptors all come from a woman aged 25 to 45 who had recovered from COVID-19.

This chain connects TRBV13 to TRBJ1-3; 7 bases line up with TRBD1. Germline values: CDR1 PRHDT, CDR2 FYEKMQ (reference sequence). This CDR3 region has 17 residues. Trimming at V came to 4 bases and at J to 0 bases, leaving 9 bases not matched to a gene. The CDR3, as DNA: TGTGCCAGCAGCTCCCGACAGGGAAGGAGCTCTGGAAACACCATATATTTT. Encoded protein: CASSSRQGRSSGNTIYF. Full variable domain (rest looked up from reference TRBV13 and TRBJ1-3): AAGVIQSPRHLIKEKRETATLKCYPIPRHDTVYWYQQGPGQDPQFLISFYEKMQSDKGSIPDRFSAQQFSDYHSELNMSSLELGDSALYFCASSSRQGRSSGNTIYFGEGSWLTVV.

This clone showed up just a few times. The chain couples TRBV18 to TRBJ2-5, with D possibly being TRBD2 (5 bases). V lost 2 bases and J lost 2, with 12 bases in between. The germline gives CDR1 KGHSH, CDR2 LQKENI. The CDR3 runs 15 residues. The CDR3 sequence: CASSPGSSSQETQYF. For the CDR3, the DNA is TGTGCCAGCTCACCAGGGTCTAGCTCGCAAGAGACCCAGTACTTC.

The J gene is TRBJ2-5, the V gene TRBV5-1; perhaps TRBD2 as D (6 bases). V dropped 0 bases and J dropped 3 bases, with 18 bases sitting between them. The length of the CDR3 is 17 residues. The germline V gene encodes CDR1 SGHRS and CDR2 YFSETQ. In DNA form, the CDR3 reads TGCGCCAGCAGCTTGGGGTTGGGCGGAGGGCCGGAAGAGACCCAGTACTTC. Translating gives CASSLGLGGGPEETQYF.

The chain employs TRBV9 and TRBJ1-2; D possibly corresponds to TRBD1 (5 bases). The CDR3 runs to 11 residues. V lost 3 bases to trimming and J lost 14 bases, with 14 bases between them. The germline CDR1 and CDR2 sequences are SGDLS and YYNGEE. As DNA, the CDR3 is TGTGCCAGCAGCGGCTCAGGGACTAAAACCTTC. It codes for CASSGSGTKTF.

For the CDR3, the DNA is TGTGCCAGCAGCCAAGAGAGTGGCAGGTCTTCAGAGACCCAGTACTTC. Translation gives CASSQESGRSSETQYF. This chain uses TRBV3-1 (or the pseudogene TRBV3-2) with TRBJ2-5; no clear D gene. Germline V gene sequence: CDR1 LGHDT, CDR2 YNNKEL (reference sequence). The V gene lost 0 bases and the J gene lost 4 bases, with 15 bases spanning the gap. The CDR3 is made up of 16 amino acids.

The chain has TRBV4-1 and TRBJ2-5; TRBD1 is a possible D gene (5 bases). CDR3 length equals 15 residues. CDR1 and CDR2 (germline): MGHRA, YSYEKL. Between the trimmed V and J ends, which lost 1 base and 3 bases, there was a span of 12 bases. Written as DNA, the CDR3 is TGCGCCAGCAGCCAAGTGATTGGACAAGAAGAGACCCAGTACTTC. Its protein is CASSQVIGQEETQYF.

The J gene is TRBJ1-6, the V gene TRBV5-1; TRBD1 matches 11 bases. J lost 10 bases, V lost 3 bases, and 15 bases had no gene match. The CDR3 length is 18 residues. The germline gives CDR1 SGHRS, CDR2 YFSETQ. This CDR3 is CASSSPGQGEGGGSPLHF. The CDR3 DNA follows: TGCGCCAGCAGCTCACCGGGACAGGGGGAAGGCGGCGGATCACCCCTCCACTTT.

The table lists this clone with a count of one. The chain carries TRBV4-2 and TRBJ2-2; unclear D gene. From germline, CDR1 is LGHNA and CDR2 YNFKEQ. The CDR3 is 16 residues long. V gave up 1 base and J gave up 5 bases, with 14 bases separating them. The CDR3 region is CASSQGGGSLTGELFF. The CDR3 region has the DNA TGTGCCAGCAGCCAAGGAGGCGGTTCACTTACCGGGGAGCTGTTTTTT.

The chain uses TRBV13 and TRBJ2-3; 8 bases are shared with TRBD1. The CDR3 contains 16 residues. The germline CDR1 and CDR2 sequences are PRHDT and FYEKMQ (reference sequence). The junction had 10 bases not matched to a gene; V was cut back by 5 bases and J by 3 bases. The CDR3 region has the DNA TGTGCCAGCAGCACGCGGACAGGGCATGGGACAGATACGCAGTATTTT. This translates into CASSTRTGHGTDTQYF.

This chain links TRBV4-1 with TRBJ1-4, with D perhaps matching TRBD1 (5 bases). CDR3 size: 18 residues. Per the germline V gene, CDR1 is MGHRA and CDR2 is YSYEKL. V was trimmed by 0 bases and J by 6 bases, leaving 20 bases between them. This CDR3 reads CASSQDPQDIRPDEKLFF. The CDR3 DNA is TGCGCCAGCAGCCAAGATCCACAGGATATCCGACCCGATGAAAAACTGTTTTTT.

The chain is built from TRBV7-9 and TRBJ1-4, with TRBD1 as a possible D gene (5 bases). The CDR3 is 14 residues long. Germline values: CDR1 SEHNR, CDR2 FQNEAQ (reference sequence). Trimming took 8 bases from V and 0 from J, leaving 10 bases between them. In DNA form, the CDR3 reads TGTGCCAGCTGGGGGGGGGCAACTAATGAAAAACTGTTTTTT. This translates into CASWGGATNEKLFF.

This chain connects TRBV9 to TRBJ1-4; D remains unclear. Trimming removed 4 bases from V and 3 bases from J, with 7 bases in between. This CDR3 has 13 residues. In germline, CDR1 is SGDLS, CDR2 YYNGEE. The CDR3 sequence: CASSPRANEKLFF. The CDR3 nucleotides are TGTGCCAGCAGCCCCCGGGCTAATGAAAAACTGTTTTTT.

This clone has a count of ten or more. The V call is TRBV5-6, the J call TRBJ1-6; no definite D call. Per the germline V gene, CDR1 is SGHDT and CDR2 is YYEEEE. The CDR3 runs 12 residues. V gave up 1 base and J gave up 7 bases, with 3 bases separating them. The CDR3 spells CASSLSNSPLHF. CDR3 DNA: TGTGCCAGCAGCTTGTCAAATTCACCCCTCCACTTT.